This is a list of T cell receptor beta chains from one sample in a study of radiation and T cells in renal cell carcinoma. Using immunoSEQ multiplex PCR, the repertoire was profiled, and TCRdb retains in-frame clones only, with some absent. The sample includes some 100,000 clones, about 79% seen only once; the top ten take roughly 7.9%. Sequences were derived from blood, sampled from a patient whose treatment included radiotherapy and nephrectomy. The receptors shown here come from a man aged 55 to 69 with renal cell carcinoma. The CDR3 runs from the conserved cysteine through the conserved F or W. The order of the fields is CDR3 length, D gene, V gene, clone size, J gene, CDR3 DNA, CDR3 protein. D genes are given only for firm matches. Rows give clone size only sometimes, using once, few, many, or a class for an expanded clone.

13	-	TRBV15	-	TRBJ2-5	TGTGCCACCAGCAGTTTGGGCGGGGAGACCCAGTACTTC	CATSSLGGETQYF
17	TRBD2	TRBV4-1	-	TRBJ2-5	TGCGCCAGCAGCCAAGACCGGCGCGAAGCGGGAGGAGAGACCCAGTACTTC	CASSQDRREAGGETQYF
17	TRBD1	TRBV27	-	TRBJ1-5	TGTGCCTTACCGACAGCAGCGGGCACAGGGGCCAATCAGCCCCAGCATTTT	CALPTAAGTGANQPQHF
15	TRBD2	TRBV27	few	TRBJ2-7	TGTGCCAGCAGTTCTGGACTAGCGGGAGTTGGCGAGCAGTACTTC	CASSSGLAGVGEQYF
13	-	TRBV29-1	-	TRBJ1-3	TGCAGCGTTTCCGGATACTCTGGAAACACCATATATTTT	CSVSGYSGNTIYF
15	TRBD2	TRBV5-1	-	TRBJ2-1	TGCGCCAGCAGTAAATCAAGCGGGAGGGCCGATGAGCAGTTCTTC	CASSKSSGRADEQFF
14	TRBD1	TRBV28	-	TRBJ1-4	TGTGCCAGCAGTTACCGACAGGGTTACGAAAAACTGTTTTTT	CASSYRQGYEKLFF
20	-	TRBV21-1	-	TRBJ2-7	TGTGCCAGCAGCAAAGCCCTAACGCGGAAACTAGCGGGAAGCTCCTACGAGCAGTACTTC	CASSKALTRKLAGSSYEQYF
15	TRBD2	TRBV2	-	TRBJ2-1	TGTGCCAGCAGGGCAACTAGCGGGCGGAACAATGAGCAGTTCTTC	CASRATSGRNNEQFF
14	TRBD1	TRBV13	-	TRBJ1-2	TGTGCCAGCAGCTTGGACAGGGGGGACTATGGCTACACCTTC	CASSLDRGDYGYTF
14	TRBD2	TRBV7-2	once	TRBJ2-1	TGTGCCAGCAGCTTCGATGGCTCAGCGGGAGGGCAGTTCTTC	CASSFDGSAGGQFF
16	-	TRBV30	-	TRBJ1-2	TGTGCCTGGAGCGTGCGGGGGTCAGGGCCGTCGGGTGGCTACACCTTC	CAWSVRGSGPSGGYTF
14	-	TRBV27	-	TRBJ1-5	TGTGCCAGCAGTTATGGGCCGGGCAATCAGCCCCAGCATTTT	CASSYGPGNQPQHF
15	TRBD1	TRBV11-2	-	TRBJ1-2	TGTGCCAGCAGCTTCTTCGACAGGGAAGTAGCTGGCTACACCTTC	CASSFFDREVAGYTF
14	-	TRBV30	-	TRBJ1-2	TGTGCCTGGAGTGTACAGAGGCTTTCCTATGGCTACACCTTC	CAWSVQRLSYGYTF
15	-	TRBV5-4	-	TRBJ2-2	TGTGCCAGCAGCACGACCCAGGGGAGCACCGGGGAGCTGTTTTTT	CASSTTQGSTGELFF
14	-	TRBV7-2	few	TRBJ2-7	TGTGCCAGCAGCTTAGCACGTGAGAACGGCGAGCAGTACTTC	CASSLARENGEQYF
15	-	TRBV11-2	-	TRBJ2-5	TGTGCCAGCACTTCCCGGGGGCCGGCACAAGAGACCCAGTACTTC	CASTSRGPAQETQYF
13	-	TRBV19	-	TRBJ1-1	TGTGCCAGTAGTCAGGGTTCGGGAACTGAAGCTTTCTTT	CASSQGSGTEAFF
15	-	TRBV2	-	TRBJ2-7	TGTGCCAGCAGTGCGGGACGACCCCGAACCTACGAGCAGTACTTC	CASSAGRPRTYEQYF
16	-	TRBV5-8	-	TRBJ2-4	TGTGCCAGCAGCTTGTGGGATGCGGGTTCATGGAACATTCAGTACTTC	CASSLWDAGSWNIQYF